This T cell receptor beta chain was captured by sequencing in a study of Ad26.COV2.S vaccination and SARS-CoV-2 variants. As for the study in general: The COV1001 Ad26.COV2.S trial arm included the donor. Ad26.COV2.S shots went into the muscle once or twice, 56 days apart.

As to treatment: about 20 received Ad26.COV2.S at low or high dose, single or two shots; about 5 received placebo; per-sample allocation not given. Sample collection was performed on day 63 after the first vaccine or placebo injection. Generated by immunoSEQ multiplex PCR, the TCRdb table keeps only in-frame clones and is missing some. The sample holds 300,000 to 400,000 clones; roughly 91% are singletons and the top ten take 5%. V trimming: 4 bases; J trimming: 4 bases; junction bases outside the gene matches: 4. CDR3 size: 15 residues. Germline CDR1 MDHEN, CDR2 SYDVKM. The sample here was peripheral blood, taken in a trial of Ad26.COV2.S vaccine versus placebo. The receptor comes from a person between 18 and 59 years old who received the Ad26.COV2.S COVID-19 vaccine or a placebo. The chain uses TRBV28 and TRBJ2-7; 13 bases are shared with TRBD2. The CDR3 spells CASSYGLAGAYEQYF. The CDR3 DNA reads TGTGCCAGCAGTTATGGACTAGCGGGAGCTTACGAGCAGTACTTC.